This TCR beta chain was observed in a study of T cells in Graves' hyperthyroidism and ophthalmopathy. General study results and limits: Blood also showed most of the thyroid clonotypes that were expanded above 0.001. Using 13 V-J features, a model discriminated ophthalmopathy from stable hyperthyroidism.

About this clonotype itself: Its antigen is unknown.

Investigators excluded patients with uncontrolled infection, other autoimmune disease, pregnancy or lactation. Amplified regions were TCR beta CDR3 sequences from RNA transcripts. First-round RT-PCR with HTBI primers amplified the TCR CDR3 region. A single record per CDR3 protein comes from TCRdb applying MiXCR to the multiplex PCR reads. The table lists 480,000 or so distinct CDR3 sequences, around 50% of them singletons, with around two fifths in the top ten. CDR1 and CDR2 (germline): SNHLY, FYNNEI. This CDR3 is 15 amino acids long. Losses at the gene ends were 2 bases for V and 7 bases for J; bases not matched to a gene: 8.

This TCR derives from an adult woman with Graves' disease, either hyperthyroidism or ophthalmopathy (not recorded which). Sequencing was carried out using peripheral blood or thyroid tissue (not recorded which). The chain recombines TRBV2 with TRBJ1-2; TRBD1 aligns across 9 bases. CDR3 bases: TGTGCCAGCAGTGAACGGACAGGGGAGACGGCTGGCTACACCTTC. Translated, it gives CASSERTGETAGYTF.